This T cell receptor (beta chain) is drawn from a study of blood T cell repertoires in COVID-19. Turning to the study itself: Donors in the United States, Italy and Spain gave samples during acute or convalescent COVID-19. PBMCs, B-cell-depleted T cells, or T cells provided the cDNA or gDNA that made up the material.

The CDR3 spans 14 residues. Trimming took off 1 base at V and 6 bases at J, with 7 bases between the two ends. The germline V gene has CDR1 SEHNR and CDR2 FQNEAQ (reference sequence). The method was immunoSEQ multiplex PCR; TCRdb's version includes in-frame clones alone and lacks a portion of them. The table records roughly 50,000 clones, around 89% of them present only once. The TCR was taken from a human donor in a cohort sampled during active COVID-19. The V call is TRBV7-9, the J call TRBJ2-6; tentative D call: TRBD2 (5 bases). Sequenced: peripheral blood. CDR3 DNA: TGTGCCAGCAGCTTAGAAGCGGTGGCCAACGTCCTGACTTTC. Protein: CASSLEAVANVLTF.